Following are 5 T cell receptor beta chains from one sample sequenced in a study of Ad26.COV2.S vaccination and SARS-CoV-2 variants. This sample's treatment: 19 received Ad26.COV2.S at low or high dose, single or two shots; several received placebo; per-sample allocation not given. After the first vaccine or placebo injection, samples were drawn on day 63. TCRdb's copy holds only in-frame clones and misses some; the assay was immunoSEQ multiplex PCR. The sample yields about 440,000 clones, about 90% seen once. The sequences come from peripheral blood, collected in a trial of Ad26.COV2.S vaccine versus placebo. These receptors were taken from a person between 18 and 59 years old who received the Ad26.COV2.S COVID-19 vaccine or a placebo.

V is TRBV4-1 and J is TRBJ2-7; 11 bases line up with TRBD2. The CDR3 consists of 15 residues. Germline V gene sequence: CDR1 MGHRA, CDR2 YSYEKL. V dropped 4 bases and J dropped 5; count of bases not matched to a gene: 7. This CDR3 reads CASSLLAGGPDEQYF. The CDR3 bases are TGCGCCAGCAGCCTCTTAGCGGGAGGGCCCGACGAGCAGTACTTC.

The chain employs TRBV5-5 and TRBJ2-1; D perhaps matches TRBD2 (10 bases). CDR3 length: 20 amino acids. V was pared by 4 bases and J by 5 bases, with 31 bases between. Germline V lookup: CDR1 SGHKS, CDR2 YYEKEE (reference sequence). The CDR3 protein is CASSRRGTGSGSGRDNEQFF. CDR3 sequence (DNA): TGTGCCAGCAGCCGCCGCGGGACAGGGAGCGGAAGCGGGAGGGACAATGAGCAGTTCTTC.

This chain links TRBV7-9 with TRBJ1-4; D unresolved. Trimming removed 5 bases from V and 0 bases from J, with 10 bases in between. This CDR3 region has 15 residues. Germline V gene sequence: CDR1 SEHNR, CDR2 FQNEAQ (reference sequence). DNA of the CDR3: TGTGCCAGCAGCAAGGACTCTGCAACTAATGAAAAACTGTTTTTT. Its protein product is CASSKDSATNEKLFF.

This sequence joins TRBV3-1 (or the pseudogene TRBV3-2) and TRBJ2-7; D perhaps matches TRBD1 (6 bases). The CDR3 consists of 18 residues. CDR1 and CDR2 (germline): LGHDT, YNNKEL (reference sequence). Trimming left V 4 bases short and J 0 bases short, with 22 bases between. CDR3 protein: CASSPSPTGRRSSYEQYF. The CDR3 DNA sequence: TGTGCCAGCAGCCCGTCGCCTACAGGGCGGCGAAGCTCCTACGAGCAGTACTTC.

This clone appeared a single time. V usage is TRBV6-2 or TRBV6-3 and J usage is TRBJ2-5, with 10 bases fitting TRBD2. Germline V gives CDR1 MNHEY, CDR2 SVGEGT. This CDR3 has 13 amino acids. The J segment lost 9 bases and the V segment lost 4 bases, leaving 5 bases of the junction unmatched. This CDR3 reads CASSFRGLAAQYF. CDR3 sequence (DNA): TGTGCCAGCAGTTTCCGTGGACTAGCGGCCCAGTACTTC.